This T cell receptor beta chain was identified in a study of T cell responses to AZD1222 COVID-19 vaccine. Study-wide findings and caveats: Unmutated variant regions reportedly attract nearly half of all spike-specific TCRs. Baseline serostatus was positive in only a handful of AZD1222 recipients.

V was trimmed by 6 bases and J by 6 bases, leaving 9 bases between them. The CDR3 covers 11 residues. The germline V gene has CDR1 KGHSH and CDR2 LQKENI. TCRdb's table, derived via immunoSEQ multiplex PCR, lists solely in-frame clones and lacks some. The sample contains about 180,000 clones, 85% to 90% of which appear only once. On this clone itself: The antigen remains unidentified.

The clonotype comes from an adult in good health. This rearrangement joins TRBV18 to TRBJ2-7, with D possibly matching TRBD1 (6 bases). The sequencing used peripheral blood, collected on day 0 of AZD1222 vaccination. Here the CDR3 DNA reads TGTGCCAGCTCTCGACAGGCCGAGCAGTACTTC. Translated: CASSRQAEQYF.